These 6 T cell receptor beta chains originate from one sample sequenced in a study of T cell repertoires in cytomegalovirus infection. A single record per CDR3 protein comes from TCRdb applying MiXCR to the reads. This sample carries roughly 200,000 distinct CDR3 sequences, 17% of them seen once, and the ten largest clones take less than 25%. Sample: CD8+ T cells from PBMCs. Every receptor here comes from a human donor in good health (CMV status not recorded). Some clones in this sample may be carry-over from other donors' samples.

The chain uses TRBV28 and TRBJ1-5; D gene unclear. Germline-derived CDR1 and CDR2 are MDHEN and SYDVKM. Trimming cost V 5 bases and J 3 bases, with 11 bases left between them. This CDR3 region has 14 residues. CDR3 sequence reads: CASSPRLLNQPQHF. Here the CDR3 DNA reads TGTGCCAGCAGTCCACGGTTGCTCAATCAGCCCCAGCATTTT. The variable domain in full, completed from reference TRBV28 and TRBJ1-5, reads DVKVTQSSRYLVKRTGEKVFLECVQDMDHENMFWYRQDPGLGLRLIYFSYDVKMKEKGDIPEGYSVSREKKERFSLILESASTNQTSMYLCASSPRLLNQPQHFGDGTRLSIL.

This clonotype has ten or more counts. The V and J genes are TRBV7-2 and TRBJ2-1; D assignment may be TRBD1 or TRBD2 (6 bases each). Germline lookup yields CDR1 SGHTA and CDR2 FQGNSA. This CDR3 is built from 12 residues. The V end was cut by 5 bases, the J end by 15 bases, with 17 bases between. The CDR3 coding sequence is TGTGCCAGCAGCCCGAGAGGGGGGATTGGGTTCTTC. It is translated as CASSPRGGIGFF.

This clonotype was counted a few times. This sequence joins TRBV6-1 and TRBJ2-3; tentatively, D is TRBD2 (5 bases). The V gene's germline CDR1 is MNHNS and CDR2 SASEGT. The CDR3 runs to 16 residues. With 1 base removed from V and 1 base from J, the gap between germline ends came to 12 bases. CDR3 region: CASSEVVRVGTDTQYF. CDR3 nucleotides: TGTGCCAGCAGTGAAGTGGTGAGGGTAGGCACAGATACGCAGTATTTT.

This clonotype was seen more than once but under ten times. V gene TRBV12-3 or TRBV12-4 combines with J gene TRBJ2-3; D uncertain. V gave up 3 bases and J gave up 6 bases, with 4 bases separating them. The CDR3 totals 11 residues. The DNA for the CDR3 is TGTGCCAGCAGTTTTATGGATACGCAGTATTTT. Translating it yields CASSFMDTQYF.

This clonotype was recorded a few times. V is TRBV20-1 and J is TRBJ2-7, with D possibly being TRBD1 (7 bases). The V gene lost 6 bases and the J gene lost 2 bases, with 20 bases spanning the gap. Germline lookup yields CDR1 DFQATT and CDR2 SNEGSKA (reference sequence). This CDR3 contains 15 residues. The CDR3 DNA sequence: TGCAGTGCGAGGGGGGAGACAGGGATGCCCTACGAGCAGTACTTC. Its protein is CSARGETGMPYEQYF.

This chain uses TRBV20-1 with TRBJ2-5; D not resolved. Per germline, CDR1 DFQATT and CDR2 SNEGSKA (reference sequence). The V gene lost 3 bases and the J gene lost 4 bases, with 15 bases spanning the gap. The CDR3 contains 14 residues. CDR3 nucleotides: TGCAGTGCTAGGCGAGACTCCATGTTAGAGACCCAGTACTTC. It codes for CSARRDSMLETQYF.